This TCR beta chain was recovered during a study of T cell responses to AZD1222 COVID-19 vaccine. Study-level findings and limits: Close to half of all spike-specific TCRs reportedly target regions of the variants that are unmutated.

Per germline, CDR1 MDHEN and CDR2 SYDVKM. The V and J ends lost 5 bases and 3 bases, in that order; junction bases with no gene match: 7. CDR3 length equals 14 residues. Clones were read by immunoSEQ multiplex PCR, and TCRdb kept only the in-frame ones, dropping some. The table shows 150,000 to 200,000 clones, with about 90% occurring only once. Comments on this clone: Its target is unknown.

This chain links TRBV28 with TRBJ2-7, with 7 bases fitting TRBD1. The source is an adult in good health. The source material was peripheral blood, sampled on day 0 of AZD1222 vaccination. The CDR3 nucleotides are TGTGCCAGCAGTCCACCGGGACAGCTCTACGAGCAGTACTTC. It specifies CASSPPGQLYEQYF.